What follows are 9 T cell receptor beta chains derived from one specimen sequenced in a study of regulatory T cells in long-lasting Graves disease. The time point was: newly diagnosed GD, antithyroid drugs for less than 3 months. Following extraction of RNA from PBMCs, that RNA was used to make the TCR library. The authors built TCR beta libraries using iRepertoire HTBI primers and Arm-PCR of CDR3 regions. MiXCR was run by TCRdb on the multiplex PCR reads, yielding one entry per CDR3 protein. Altogether 250,000 to 300,000 distinct CDR3 sequences are present, roughly 18% being singletons, with the ten largest covering 14%. Another study also made use of these data, one on T cells in Graves' hyperthyroidism and ophthalmopathy.

Source: peripheral blood mononuclear cells (PBMCs), taken at new diagnosis, from a patient treated with antithyroid drugs. The receptors were sampled from a woman younger than 45 with Graves disease.

In this sample, this clonotype turned up many times. This chain links TRBV11-2 with TRBJ2-6, with D possibly matching TRBD1 (6 bases). This CDR3 spans 15 amino acids. Germline V gene sequence: CDR1 SGHAT, CDR2 FQNNGV. V was pared by 6 bases and J by 5 bases, with 14 bases between. The CDR3 spells CASRRTGKRANVLTF. DNA of the CDR3: TGTGCCAGCAGACGTACAGGGAAGCGGGCCAACGTCCTGACTTTC.

This clonotype has a count of ten or more. The V gene is TRBV20-1, the J gene TRBJ1-2; no firm D call. V lost 3 bases and J 7 bases, leaving 9 bases between the germline ends. CDR3 size: 11 residues. The germline V gene encodes CDR1 DFQATT and CDR2 SNEGSKA (reference sequence). The CDR3 here is CSASLLGGYTF. The CDR3 bases are TGCAGTGCTAGTCTTTTGGGTGGCTACACCTTC.

This clonotype was recorded many times. The chain recombines TRBV5-1 with TRBJ1-1, with 7 bases matching TRBD1. CDR3 length: 14 residues. The trim removed 4 bases at V and 3 bases at J, leaving 6 bases unmatched. Germline-derived CDR1 and CDR2 are SGHRS and YFSETQ. CDR3 DNA: TGCGCCAGCAGCCCGGGGGACAGCTACACTGAAGCTTTCTTT. It translates to CASSPGDSYTEAFF.

This clonotype has ten or more counts. The genes are TRBV12-3 or TRBV12-4 and TRBJ1-6, with 8 bases aligning to TRBD1. Trimming cost V 6 bases and J 7 bases; bases outside gene matches: 5. The CDR3 consists of 14 residues. In DNA form, the CDR3 reads TGTGCCAGCAGGGACAGGGACAGAAATTCACCCCTCCACTTT. This translates into CASRDRDRNSPLHF.

This clonotype was observed at least ten times. The rearrangement joins TRBV10-2 to TRBJ1-1; D remains unclear. The CDR3 consists of 13 residues. Trimming cost V 6 bases and J 0 bases, with 8 bases left between them. CDR1 is WSHSY and CDR2 is SAAADI in the germline V gene. In DNA, the CDR3 is TGCGCCAGCAGCAACCAAATGAACACTGAAGCTTTCTTT. The encoded protein is CASSNQMNTEAFF.

This clonotype has a count of ten or more. The chain has TRBV5-1 and TRBJ1-6; 9 nucleotides agree with TRBD1. After removal of 5 bases from V and 11 bases from J, the junction contained 8 bases not matched to a gene. Germline V lookup: CDR1 SGHRS, CDR2 YFSETQ. This CDR3 comprises 14 residues. Here the CDR3 reads CASREGTGSAPLHF. The CDR3 DNA is TGCGCCAGCAGAGAGGGGACAGGGTCGGCACCCCTCCACTTT.

This clonotype was found a few times. V is TRBV10-3 and J is TRBJ2-4, with a possible D match to TRBD2 (5 bases). From germline, CDR1 is ENHRY and CDR2 SYGVKD. This CDR3 region has 16 residues. Trimming pared 4 bases from V and 1 base from J, leaving 14 bases between. The CDR3 loop is CAISGGPRGAKNIQYF. The CDR3 DNA follows: TGTGCCATCAGTGGGGGTCCCCGAGGGGCCAAAAACATTCAGTACTTC.

Regarding this clonotype: A far larger clone is one nucleotide away, so this likely arose from a read error. This chain connects TRBV2 to TRBJ2-7, with D perhaps matching TRBD1 (6 bases). Looked up from germline, CDR1 is SNHLY and CDR2 is FYNNEI. Trimming took 5 bases from V and 7 from J, leaving 18 bases between them. This CDR3 has 14 residues. The CDR3 protein is CASSPRPGENEQYF. The CDR3 DNA is TGTGCCAGCAGTCCGAGGCCAGGGGAGAATGAGCAGTACTTC.

A remark on this clonotype: Being one base from a much bigger clone, this may be a read error. The conserved phenylalanine or tryptophan is not found at the CDR3 terminus, so this likely reflects a read error. The chain joins TRBV27 to TRBJ2-7; 7 bases line up with TRBD1. The CDR3 runs 13 residues. Per germline, CDR1 MNHEY and CDR2 SMNVEV (reference sequence). Trimming removed 10 bases from V and 6 bases from J; junction bases left unmatched: 12. DNA of the CDR3: TGTGCCACCGGAGAACAGGGGTCGGTCGAGCAGTACCTC. Protein sequence: CATGEQGSVEQYL.